This entry describes one TCR beta chain. CDR1 and CDR2 from the germline V gene are MNHNY and SVGAGI (reference sequence). CDR3 length: 15 residues. V was shortened by 7 bases and J by 0 bases, with 15 bases between the two germline ends. These data are taken from a study of T cell changes during pregnancy in multiple sclerosis. Generated by immunoSEQ multiplex PCR, the TCRdb table keeps only in-frame clones and is missing some. This table holds 67,000 or so clones, over 80% found once. Source: CD8+ T cells from peripheral blood mononuclear cells, taken in the third trimester of pregnancy. The chain uses TRBV6-6 and TRBJ1-1; D might be TRBD1 (5 bases). The TCR originated in a female donor in good health, enrolled as a control in a pregnancy study. The CDR3 loop is CASTATELMNTEAFF. For the CDR3, the DNA is TGTGCCAGCACCGCGACAGAGCTAATGAACACTGAAGCTTTCTTT.